This TCR beta chain was captured by sequencing in a study of tumor-infiltrating lymphocytes in localized non-small cell lung cancer. Study-level information: The cohort mixed smokers and never-smokers, several histologies, and some post-neoadjuvant-chemotherapy samples.

Produced via immunoSEQ multiplex PCR; TCRdb's table is partial and in-frame only. The sample has 11,000 to 15,000 clones; 55% to 70% are singletons. The CDR3 contains 13 residues. The germline V gene encodes CDR1 GTSNPN and CDR2 SVGIG (reference sequence). With 5 bases removed from V and 2 bases from J, the gap between germline ends came to 12 bases. This clonotype originated in a human donor with non-small cell lung cancer. The sequencing input was uninvolved lung tissue not adjacent to the tumor. The chain employs TRBV30 and TRBJ2-5, with D possibly called TRBD1 or TRBD2 (5 bases each). Written as DNA, the CDR3 is TGTGCCTGGCTAGGGACCTTACAAGAGACCCAGTACTTC. Translated, it gives CAWLGTLQETQYF. Drawing the rest from reference TRBV30 and TRBJ2-5, the complete variable domain is SQTIHQWPATLVQPVGSPLSLECTVEGTSNPNLYWYRQAAGRGLQLLFYSVGIGQISSEVPQNLSASRPQDRQFILSSKKLLLSDSGFYLCAWLGTLQETQYFGPGTRLLVL.